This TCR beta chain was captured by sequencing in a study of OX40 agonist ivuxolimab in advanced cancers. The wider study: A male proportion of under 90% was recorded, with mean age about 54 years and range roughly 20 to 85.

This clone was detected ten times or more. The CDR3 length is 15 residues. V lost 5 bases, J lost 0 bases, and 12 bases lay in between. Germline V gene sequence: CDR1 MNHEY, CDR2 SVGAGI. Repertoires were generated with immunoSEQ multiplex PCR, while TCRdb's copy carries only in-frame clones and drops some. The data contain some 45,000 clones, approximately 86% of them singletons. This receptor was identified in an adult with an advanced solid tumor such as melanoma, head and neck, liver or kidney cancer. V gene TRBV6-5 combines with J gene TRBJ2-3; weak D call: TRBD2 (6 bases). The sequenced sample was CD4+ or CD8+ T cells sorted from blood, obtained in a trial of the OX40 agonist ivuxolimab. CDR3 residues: CASSGGDRSTDTQYF. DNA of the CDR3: TGTGCCAGCAGTGGCGGGGACCGTAGCACAGATACGCAGTATTTT.